The T cell receptor (beta chain) described here comes from a study of spatial heterogeneity in lung cancer. Study-wide context: Alpha-chain detections were consistently fewer than beta-chain detections among the sequences.

Stated time point: sample taken at primary tumor resection. Material for sequencing was whole RNA from tumor, nontumor lung or frozen PBMC, left unsorted. Overall study findings and caveats: Compared with follow-up, resection was when ubiquitous expanded tumor TCRs appeared in blood more.

The CDR3 covers 13 residues. MiXCR, applied by TCRdb to the 5' RACE reads, yields one record per CDR3 protein. The sample shows about 56,000 distinct CDR3 sequences, 8.4% of them seen only once. Ten or more counts support this clonotype. The antigen remains undetermined. The sample in question was PBMCs, obtained at surgery. The TCR comes from a female donor with early-stage non-small cell lung cancer. V and J are TRBV21-1 and TRBJ2-2; the table's D call of TRBD2 was not tested on the DNA. TRBV21-1 is a pseudogene segment. The CDR3 region has the DNA TGTGCCAGCAGTCTAGTAGGCACCGGGGAGCTGTTTTTT. Translated, it gives CASSLVGTGELFF.